These 22 T cell receptor beta chains were all obtained from the same sample, sequenced in a study of blood T cells in healthy people across ages. Together with a sample-barcoded 5' primer, a J-beta primer mix was included in a second PCR lasting about 6 to 11 cycles. TCRdb re-called the 5' RACE reads with MiXCR, one entry per CDR3 protein. The table lists roughly 1,000,000 distinct CDR3 sequences, around 25% of them singletons. The sample also formed part of further work on T cells of mothers and their children.

The sequencing sample was made of blood. Receptors were obtained from a girl aged 2 to 10 in good health.

The chain carries TRBV20-1 and TRBJ2-5; 9 nucleotides line up with TRBD2. The DNA end lines up better with TRBJ2-7; the J call may be wrong. Germline CDR1 is DFQATT and CDR2 is SNEGSKA (reference sequence). This CDR3 region has 14 residues. CDR3 loop: CSASLAGRSYEQYF. The CDR3 DNA reads as TGCAGTGCTAGTCTAGCGGGACGTTCCTACGAGCAGTACTTC.

The CDR3 region has the DNA TGTGCCAGCAGCCGGGAGACAGCCACTTCCTACGAGCAGTACTTC. Translating it yields CASSRETATSYEQYF. The V call is TRBV4-2, the J call TRBJ2-7; D may correspond to TRBD1 or TRBD2 (5 bases each). The CDR3 spans 15 residues. The ends were cut back, 4 bases at V and 1 base at J, with 14 bases in the middle. Germline V gives CDR1 LGHNA, CDR2 YNFKEQ.

The V and J genes are TRBV12-5 and TRBJ2-3, with D unclear. Between the trimmed V and J ends, which lost 6 bases and 2 bases, there was a span of 21 bases. The CDR3 spans 17 residues. The germline V gene encodes CDR1 LGHNT and CDR2 FRNRAP. The CDR3 DNA follows: TGTGCTAGTGGCCCCCCTAACCCGGCCAAACACACAGATACGCAGTATTTT. This translates into CASGPPNPAKHTDTQYF.

The rearrangement links TRBV19 to TRBJ2-5, with a possible D match to TRBD2 (6 bases). The end of the DNA fits TRBJ2-1 better, so the J call may be wrong. Germline CDR1 is LNHDA and CDR2 is SQIVND (reference sequence). This CDR3 is 18 amino acids long. Here the CDR3 reads CATGRRAAQLGGFNEQFF. The CDR3 coding sequence is TGTGCCACGGGACGCCGGGCAGCACAGCTCGGAGGGTTCAATGAGCAGTTCTTC.

This clonotype showed up just a few times. The chain is built from TRBV7-6 and TRBJ2-1; D perhaps matches TRBD2 (5 bases). Germline lookup yields CDR1 SGHVS and CDR2 FNYEAQ. Trimming left V 9 bases short and J 9 bases short, with 18 bases between. This CDR3 spans 13 amino acids. The CDR3 is CASGLGSLGEQFF. CDR3 DNA: TGTGCCAGTGGATTGGGGAGTTTAGGTGAGCAGTTCTTC.

This clonotype was seen only a few times. The chain has TRBV6-5 and TRBJ2-5; the match to TRBD1 covers 11 bases. V lost 5 bases, J lost 6 bases, and 8 bases stayed unmatched. The CDR3 runs 15 residues. From germline, CDR1 is MNHEY and CDR2 SVGAGI. The CDR3 DNA is TGTGCCAGCAGTGCCTCAGGGACAGGGGGAAAGACCCAGTACTTC. It translates to CASSASGTGGKTQYF.

This clonotype was seen a few times. A read error may account for a junction end that differs from germline. V is TRBV5-1 and J is TRBJ2-1; 9 nucleotides match TRBD2. Germline V lookup: CDR1 SGHRS, CDR2 YFSETQ. There are 16 residues in the CDR3. For the CDR3, the DNA is TGCACCAGCAGCTCTTTCGGCGGGAGGGCCTACAATGAGCAGTTCTTC. This sequence encodes CTSSSFGGRAYNEQFF.

The table lists this clonotype with a few counts. The J gene is TRBJ1-1, the V gene TRBV29-1; weak D call: TRBD1 (6 bases). The CDR3 is 12 amino acids. Germline V gene lookup returns CDR1 SQVTM and CDR2 ANQGSEA. Trimming took off 7 bases at V and 8 bases at J, with 17 bases between the two ends. CDR3 residues: CSAQQGLSEAFF. CDR3 bases: TGCAGCGCCCAACAGGGACTTTCAGAAGCTTTCTTT.

CDR3 coding DNA: TGTGCCACCAGCAGCGGGAGCGGAGCAGATACGCAGTATTTT. Translated: CATSSGSGADTQYF. The chain is built from TRBV15 and TRBJ2-3; tentatively, D is TRBD2 (6 bases). V shed 3 bases and J shed 4 bases, with 11 bases lying between them. This CDR3 region has 14 residues. CDR1 and CDR2 (germline): LNHNV, YYDKDF (reference sequence).

The chain employs TRBV4-1 and TRBJ2-4, with no clear D. CDR1 and CDR2 from the germline V gene are MGHRA and YSYEKL. This CDR3 comprises 14 residues. V shed 3 bases and J shed 0 bases, with 6 bases lying between them. DNA for the CDR3: TGCGCCAGCAGCCATCCGGGAGCCAAAAACATTCAGTACTTC. Translating gives CASSHPGAKNIQYF.

The chain carries TRBV6-1 and TRBJ2-7, with TRBD1 matching over 10 bases. CDR1 and CDR2 (germline): MNHNS, SASEGT. With 6 bases clipped from V and 3 bases from J, the junction kept 8 bases outside the gene matches. This CDR3 comprises 15 residues. The CDR3 DNA reads as TGTGCCAGCAGCCCCTCTGGACAGGGGGTCTACGAGCAGTACTTC. Protein product: CASSPSGQGVYEQYF.

Only a few counts were recorded for this clonotype. This rearrangement joins TRBV27 to TRBJ2-5; 7 bases map to TRBD1. The last part of the DNA fits TRBJ2-7 better; the J call may be wrong. The CDR3 has 14 amino acids. Germline assignment: CDR1 MNHEY and CDR2 SMNVEV (reference sequence). DNA for the CDR3: TGTGCCAGCAACCCGACAGGGCGTCCCTACGAGCAGTACTTC. Translated, it gives CASNPTGRPYEQYF.

This clonotype was found a few times. The chain links TRBV6-5 to TRBJ2-3; 12 bases line up with TRBD1. Trimming took 2 bases from V and 3 from J; bases not matched to a gene: 6. CDR1 MNHEY and CDR2 SVGAGI come from the germline V gene. This CDR3 spans 17 amino acids. The CDR3 protein is CASSYLPGQGATDTQYF. The CDR3 DNA is TGTGCCAGCAGTTACCTCCCGGGACAGGGGGCTACAGATACGCAGTATTTT.

V is TRBV7-2 and J is TRBJ2-3; 10 bases are a match to TRBD2. This CDR3 comprises 15 residues. Per germline, CDR1 SGHTA and CDR2 FQGNSA. V lost 2 bases to trimming and J lost 4 bases; unmatched junction nucleotides: 3. In DNA form, the CDR3 reads TGTGCCAGCAGCTTACTAGCGGGGGTTTCAGATACGCAGTATTTT. Its translation: CASSLLAGVSDTQYF.

A few counts support this clonotype. The chain employs TRBV6-1 and TRBJ2-5; 7 bases agree with TRBD2. Losses at the gene ends were 2 bases for V and 5 bases for J; bases not matched to a gene: 5. The germline CDR1 and CDR2 sequences are MNHNS and SASEGT. CDR3 size: 14 residues. The CDR3 is CASSELAAGETQYF. The CDR3 region has the DNA TGTGCCAGCAGTGAACTAGCGGCCGGGGAGACCCAGTACTTC.

About this clonotype: The DNA is omitted, as the CDR3 cannot be located on it reliably, and the CDR3 follows TCRdb's listing. The rearrangement joins TRBV20-1 to TRBJ2-4. The CDR3 is made up of 15 amino acids, end residues included. Germline assignment: CDR1 DFQATT and CDR2 SNEGSKA (reference sequence). The CDR3: CSATPSGLAKNIQYF.

This rearrangement joins TRBV28 to TRBJ2-3, with TRBD1 matching over 9 bases. Germline V CDR1 and CDR2: MDHEN, SYDVKM. After removal of 2 bases from V and 4 bases from J, the junction contained 4 bases not matched to a gene. This CDR3 contains 15 residues. The CDR3 reads CASSLGQGTSDTQYF. CDR3 coding DNA: TGTGCCAGCAGTTTAGGACAGGGGACTTCAGATACGCAGTATTTT.

The V call is TRBV20-1, the J call TRBJ2-7, with D hard to call. CDR3 size: 13 residues. V lost 3 bases and J lost 3, with 12 bases in between. The germline V gene encodes CDR1 DFQATT and CDR2 SNEGSKA (reference sequence). Here the CDR3 DNA reads TGCAGTGCTAGTCCTACAGTGATCTACGAGCAGTACTTC. Translation gives CSASPTVIYEQYF.

The V and J genes are TRBV9 and TRBJ1-2; D may be TRBD1 (6 bases). Germline V lookup: CDR1 SGDLS, CDR2 YYNGEE. Between the trimmed V and J ends, which lost 3 bases and 4 bases, there was a span of 22 bases. The length of the CDR3 is 17 residues. The CDR3, as DNA: TGTGCCAGCAGCGCAGACTTCCGGGGACACACAAGCTATGGCTACACCTTC. Translating gives CASSADFRGHTSYGYTF.

The V gene is TRBV20-1, the J gene TRBJ2-7, with TRBD2 as a possible D gene (5 bases). Germline CDR1 reads DFQATT; CDR2 reads SNEGSKA (reference sequence). With 0 bases removed from V and 3 bases from J, the gap between germline ends came to 9 bases. The CDR3 is 13 amino acids. The chain's CDR3 is CSAREPGIYEQYF. CDR3 in DNA: TGCAGTGCTAGAGAGCCGGGGATCTACGAGCAGTACTTC.

Comment on this clonotype: A read error may produce the germline difference seen at one junction end. Here the CDR3 reads CASSMRGSYEQSF. For the CDR3, the DNA is TGTGCCAGCAGCATGCGGGGGAGCTACGAGCAGTCCTTC. This chain joins TRBV5-5 and TRBJ2-7, with 7 bases lining up with TRBD2. The CDR3 has 13 residues. Germline assignment: CDR1 SGHKS and CDR2 YYEKEE (reference sequence). Variable domain in full (rest from reference TRBV5-5 and TRBJ2-7): DAGVTQSPTHLIKTRGQQVTLRCSPISGHKSVSWYQQVLGQGPQFIFQYYEKEERGRGNFPDRFSARQFPNYSSELNVNALLLGDSALYLCASSMRGSYEQSFGPGTRLTVT.

The V and J genes are TRBV20-1 and TRBJ2-5; 8 bases agree with TRBD2. The better agreement between TRBJ2-1 and the DNA end casts doubt on the J call. Germline loops: CDR1 DFQATT, CDR2 SNEGSKA (reference sequence). This CDR3 region has 11 residues. This CDR3 reads CSATLAGEQFF. CDR3 in DNA: TGCAGTGCAACCCTAGCGGGTGAGCAGTTCTTC.